The 20 T cell receptor beta chains given below trace back to one sample, sequenced in a study of technical replicates of blood from several donors. The table came from immunoSEQ multiplex PCR; TCRdb's copy has only in-frame clones and leaves some out. This sample yields roughly 80,000 clones, of which around nine tenths are seen a single time; 0.35% to 0.5% belongs to the top ten. The sample comprised T cells isolated from PBMCs. The receptors here all came from a human donor in good health.

The gene calls are TRBV7-2 and TRBJ1-2, with 7 nucleotides matching TRBD1. Germline values: CDR1 SGHTA, CDR2 FQGNSA. Trimming at V came to 3 bases and at J to 8 bases, leaving 6 bases not matched to a gene. This CDR3 is built from 13 residues. The CDR3 bases are TGTGCCAGCAGCTTTAGGACAGGCGGAGGCTACACCTTC. It specifies CASSFRTGGGYTF.

This clone is a singleton in its sample. J is TRBJ1-2 and V is TRBV19; 8 nucleotides match TRBD1. V lost 1 base to trimming and J lost 8 bases; unmatched junction nucleotides: 9. The germline gives CDR1 LNHDA, CDR2 SQIVND (reference sequence). The CDR3 length is 15 residues. CDR3 sequence (DNA): TGTGCCAGTAGTATAGCGGACAGGGATGTTTACGGCTACACCTTC. Its translation is CASSIADRDVYGYTF.

This sequence joins TRBV6-4 and TRBJ1-2, with 8 bases aligning to TRBD1. CDR1 and CDR2 (germline): MRHNA, SNTAGT. V gave up 2 bases and J gave up 7 bases; unmatched junction bases: 6. The CDR3 length is 14 residues. CDR3 in amino acids: CASSDGQGASGYTF. Here the CDR3 DNA reads TGTGCCAGCAGTGACGGCCAGGGGGCGAGTGGCTACACCTTC.

The chain employs TRBV19 and TRBJ1-1; 9 nucleotides agree with TRBD1. The CDR3 is made up of 12 amino acids. Germline V gives CDR1 LNHDA, CDR2 SQIVND (reference sequence). J was trimmed by 7 bases and V by 7 bases; bases with no gene match: 4. CDR3 DNA: TGTGCCAGTAATACAGGGGGCGGTGAAGCTTTCTTT. Translation: CASNTGGGEAFF.

V is TRBV9 and J is TRBJ2-2, with 7 nucleotides matching TRBD2. V dropped 4 bases and J dropped 1; count of bases not matched to a gene: 7. The CDR3 spans 16 residues. Germline V gives CDR1 SGDLS, CDR2 YYNGEE. Written as DNA, the CDR3 is TGTGCCAGCAGCAGGGGCGGGAGTTGGAACACCGGGGAGCTGTTTTTT. Its translation: CASSRGGSWNTGELFF.

This chain connects TRBV19 to TRBJ1-2; D perhaps matches TRBD1 (5 bases). There are 11 residues in the CDR3. V lost 10 bases to trimming and J lost 2 bases, with 8 bases between them. CDR1 is LNHDA, CDR2 SQIVND, per germline (reference sequence). Here the CDR3 reads CATRQNYGYTF. In DNA form, the CDR3 reads TGTGCCACCCGACAGAACTATGGCTACACCTTC.

This chain links TRBV5-1 with TRBJ2-4, with D possibly matching TRBD1 (8 bases). V shed 4 bases and J shed 8 bases, with 16 bases lying between them. The CDR3 runs to 14 residues. From germline, CDR1 is SGHRS and CDR2 YFSETQ. The CDR3 DNA is TGCGCCAGCAGCGGGGGGGGACAGGCGGACATTCAGTACTTC. This sequence encodes CASSGGGQADIQYF.

The CDR3 protein is CASSLEVPRGPEQYF. CDR3 coding DNA: TGTGCCAGCAGCTTAGAAGTTCCCAGGGGGCCAGAGCAGTACTTC. The chain recombines TRBV11-1 with TRBJ2-7, with TRBD1 matching 8 bases. CDR3 size: 15 residues. The V gene's germline CDR1 is SGHAT and CDR2 FQDESV (reference sequence). V dropped 1 base and J dropped 7; count of bases not matched to a gene: 9.

This clone was seen a handful of times. The J gene is TRBJ1-1, the V gene TRBV19; no reliable D call. Between the trimmed V and J ends, which lost 6 bases and 1 base, there was a span of 6 bases. Germline V gives CDR1 LNHDA, CDR2 SQIVND (reference sequence). The CDR3 is 12 amino acids. The CDR3 region is CASRYGNTEAFF. CDR3 sequence (DNA): TGTGCCAGTAGGTACGGGAACACTGAAGCTTTCTTT.

The V call is TRBV7-3, the J call TRBJ1-1; 7 positions agree with TRBD1. J was trimmed by 1 base and V by 5 bases; bases with no gene match: 7. The CDR3 has 15 amino acids. Germline CDR1 and CDR2: SGHTA and FQGTGA. The CDR3 reads CASSPETGKNTEAFF. The CDR3 DNA follows: TGTGCCAGCAGCCCTGAGACAGGGAAGAACACTGAAGCTTTCTTT.

This clone was seen only a few times. This rearrangement joins TRBV4-1 to TRBJ1-1; D gene ambiguous. Germline V gene lookup returns CDR1 MGHRA and CDR2 YSYEKL. Trimming took off 0 bases at V and 4 bases at J, with 3 bases between the two ends. The CDR3 sequence is 12 residues long. This chain's CDR3 is CASSQDGTEAFF. CDR3 nucleotides: TGCGCCAGCAGCCAAGACGGCACTGAAGCTTTCTTT.

This CDR3 reads CASSLRLAGEETQYF. CDR3 nucleotide sequence: TGTGCCAGCAGCCTCCGACTAGCGGGAGAAGAGACCCAGTACTTC. This chain links TRBV13 with TRBJ2-5; TRBD2 agrees at 12 bases. This CDR3 is built from 15 residues. Germline V gene lookup returns CDR1 PRHDT and CDR2 FYEKMQ (reference sequence). Germline trimming cut 5 bases from V and 3 bases from J; bases unmatched to any gene: 4.

The genes are TRBV19 and TRBJ1-5, with a tentative D call TRBD1 (5 bases). Trimming pared 5 bases from V and 12 bases from J, leaving 17 bases between. The CDR3 is 13 residues long. Looked up from germline, CDR1 is LNHDA and CDR2 is SQIVND (reference sequence). CDR3 residues: CASSRDSFTIQHF. The CDR3 DNA reads TGTGCCAGTAGTCGGGACTCATTTACCATCCAGCATTTT.

This chain connects TRBV6-5 to TRBJ1-2, with 9 nucleotides matching TRBD1. This CDR3 has 16 amino acids. V was pared by 0 bases and J by 2 bases, with 4 bases of the junction left unmatched. Germline loops: CDR1 MNHEY, CDR2 SVGAGI. The CDR3 loop reads CASSYSGTGQNYGYTF. For the CDR3, the DNA is TGTGCCAGCAGTTACTCCGGGACAGGGCAAAACTATGGCTACACCTTC.

This chain connects TRBV9 to TRBJ2-3; a possible D gene is TRBD1 (6 bases). V was trimmed by 4 bases and J by 6 bases, leaving 12 bases between them. CDR3 length equals 13 residues. In germline, CDR1 is SGDLS, CDR2 YYNGEE. CDR3 bases: TGTGCCAGCAGCCATCGCCAGGGGGATACGCAGTATTTT. This encodes CASSHRQGDTQYF.

The chain has TRBV29-1 and TRBJ2-7, with 7 positions matching TRBD1. V was clipped by 7 bases and J by 3 bases; unmatched bases: 9. The CDR3 spans 13 residues. The V gene's germline CDR1 is SQVTM and CDR2 ANQGSEA. The CDR3 here is CSAETGYGYEQYF. The CDR3 DNA reads as TGCAGCGCCGAGACAGGGTATGGCTACGAGCAGTACTTC.

This chain connects TRBV19 to TRBJ2-5, with D perhaps TRBD2 (6 bases). CDR3 length: 17 amino acids. In germline, CDR1 is LNHDA, CDR2 SQIVND (reference sequence). With 5 bases removed from V and 5 bases from J, the gap between germline ends came to 24 bases. The DNA for the CDR3 is TGTGCCAGTAGTGATTGTAACGGGAGTAGGGTAAGGGAGACCCAGTACTTC. Protein sequence: CASSDCNGSRVRETQYF.

V gene TRBV7-9 combines with J gene TRBJ2-7; 8 bases are a match to TRBD1. Germline CDR1 and CDR2: SEHNR and FQNEAQ (reference sequence). The CDR3 runs 14 residues. V was clipped by 5 bases and J by 2 bases; unmatched bases: 5. The CDR3 sequence: CASSDRTGTYEQYF. In DNA, the CDR3 is TGTGCCAGCAGCGATAGGACAGGGACCTACGAGCAGTACTTC.

The chain uses TRBV11-2 and TRBJ2-2; perhaps TRBD2 as D (6 bases). Per germline, CDR1 SGHAT and CDR2 FQNNGV. The CDR3 runs 15 residues. V lost 7 bases to trimming and J lost 4 bases, with 16 bases between them. The CDR3 protein is CASIMGGWGTGELFF. The CDR3, as DNA: TGTGCCAGCATCATGGGGGGATGGGGCACCGGGGAGCTGTTTTTT.

This sequence joins TRBV2 and TRBJ2-7, with a tentative D call TRBD2 (6 bases). Germline V CDR1 and CDR2: SNHLY, FYNNEI. Trimming took 4 bases from V and 4 from J, leaving 20 bases between them. The CDR3 is 16 amino acids. This chain's CDR3 is CASSAGTGEGTYEQYF. CDR3 DNA sequence: TGTGCCAGCAGTGCAGGGACCGGAGAGGGGACTTACGAGCAGTACTTC.